The 8 T cell receptor beta chains below all came from one sample that was sequenced in a study of blood T cell repertoires in COVID-19. Assay used: immunoSEQ multiplex PCR; TCRdb lists only in-frame clones, some missing. Of around 190,000 clones in the sample, approximately 84% are singletons; the top ten hold roughly 3%. The sample comprised PBMCs or T cells enriched from blood (not recorded which). The receptors were sampled from a woman aged 25 to 39 who had recovered from COVID-19.

This rearrangement joins TRBV5-6 to TRBJ1-2, with TRBD1 matching 7 bases. V shed 0 bases and J 6 bases; nucleotides not matched to a gene: 8. Looked up from germline, CDR1 is SGHDT and CDR2 is YYEEEE. The CDR3 runs 15 residues. The CDR3 bases are TGTGCCAGCAGCTTGGCCCCTACAGGGGAGAATGGCTACACCTTC. This gives the protein CASSLAPTGENGYTF.

This chain uses TRBV27 with TRBJ2-7; D unclear. This CDR3 is built from 14 residues. Germline-derived CDR1 and CDR2 are MNHEY and SMNVEV (reference sequence). The germline V and J ends were trimmed by 9 bases and 2 bases, with 17 bases remaining between them. CDR3 loop: CASRKRGDPYEQYF. In DNA form, the CDR3 reads TGTGCCAGTAGAAAAAGAGGAGACCCCTACGAGCAGTACTTC.

V is TRBV5-4 and J is TRBJ2-3; possible D gene TRBD2, 6 bases. V was shortened by 2 bases and J by 2 bases, with 15 bases between the two germline ends. Germline V gene lookup returns CDR1 SGHNT and CDR2 YYREEE (reference sequence). This CDR3 spans 16 amino acids. This chain's CDR3 is CASSLWREALTDTQYF. CDR3 bases: TGTGCCAGCAGCTTATGGAGGGAGGCCCTCACAGATACGCAGTATTTT.

This chain connects TRBV7-6 to TRBJ1-2; D not certain. In germline, CDR1 is SGHVS, CDR2 FNYEAQ. The V gene lost 5 bases and the J gene lost 5 bases, with 24 bases spanning the gap. The CDR3 consists of 17 residues. The CDR3 DNA reads TGTGCCAGCAGCCAGACCACTAATGCGGGCTCTACTTATGGCTACACCTTC. It translates to CASSQTTNAGSTYGYTF.

The rearrangement joins TRBV28 to TRBJ2-3; D gene uncertain. CDR1 and CDR2 from the germline V gene are MDHEN and SYDVKM. Trimming left V 6 bases short and J 3 bases short, with 7 bases between. This CDR3 region has 12 residues. The CDR3 bases are TGTGCCAGCAGCCATCGGACAGATACGCAGTATTTT. Translation: CASSHRTDTQYF.

In its sample, this clone was seen once. The chain is built from TRBV9 and TRBJ2-6, with TRBD2 identical over 9 bases. The CDR3 is 21 amino acids. The junction had 18 bases not matched to a gene; V was cut back by 3 bases and J by 2 bases. CDR1 is SGDLS and CDR2 is YYNGEE in the germline V gene. CDR3 DNA sequence: TGTGCCAGCAGCGCCCCCCGGCCTAGCGGGATACATAGGCCTGGGGCCAACGTCCTGACTTTC. Residues: CASSAPRPSGIHRPGANVLTF.

The CDR3 region has the DNA TGCAGCGTTGTGCCCGCGCTAGCGGGAGGTGAGCAGTTCTTC. Encoded protein: CSVVPALAGGEQFF. This chain links TRBV29-1 with TRBJ2-1; 11 nucleotides agree with TRBD2. This CDR3 is 14 amino acids long. V gave up 4 bases and J gave up 9 bases; unmatched junction bases: 8. Germline V CDR1 and CDR2: SQVTM, ANQGSEA.

This chain links TRBV5-1 with TRBJ1-2, with D tentatively TRBD1 (6 bases). This CDR3 region has 16 residues. In germline, CDR1 is SGHRS, CDR2 YFSETQ. The V end lost 4 bases, the J end lost 4 bases, and 20 bases lay between the germline ends. CDR3 sequence: CASSIGDSGVAYGYTF. The CDR3 nucleotides are TGCGCCAGCAGCATCGGAGACTCAGGGGTCGCCTATGGCTACACCTTC.